This TCR beta chain was documented in a study of neurological immune-mediated disorders (dated by TCRdb to the late 2010s). Notes on the research overall: Among the 34 multiple sclerosis patients, relapsing-remitting MS accounted for about 31 and secondary progressive MS accounted for 3. The study compared peripheral blood TCR-beta repertoires of HTLV-I-associated myelopathy (HAM/TSP) patients, multiple sclerosis patients and healthy controls using UMI-based sequencing. The approximately 110 TCR-beta libraries covered PBMC samples along with longitudinal samples, technical triplicates, and paired sorted CD4+ and CD8+ T-cell subsets. Longitudinal HAM/TSP and healthy donors were sampled at 3 time-points each (roughly 3-45 month intervals). Of the 70 or so subjects in the cohort, around 15 were HAM/TSP patients, some 35 were multiple sclerosis patients, and 20 were healthy controls.

V and J are trimmed by 5 bases and 2 bases, and the gene matches miss 8 bases of the junction. Taken from the germline V gene (reference sequence), the CDR1 and CDR2 loops are SEHNR and FQNEAQ. The CDR3 runs 15 amino acids, cysteine and phenylalanine included. Just the 45-base CDR3 DNA is kept, in frame starting at base 1. There are many counts of this clonotype. The antigen this receptor binds is unknown. No qualities accompany the bases; no much larger clone lies one base away. The full study reports these points: TCR clonal expansion was highest in HAM/TSP patients and lowest in MS patients, with MS patients falling below even healthy controls. The MS cluster was not associated with any clinical or MRI features, and the authors stated that larger cohorts are needed. In a phylogenetic analysis, the repertoires of 18 out of 34 MS patients fell into a single cluster of related CDR3 sequences, pointing to a possible signature at the repertoire level. No identical CDR3 amino acid sequences were found to be shared among expanded clones across subjects, suggesting that TCR-beta repertoires were private in all groups.

cDNA was synthesized by template-switch 5'RACE using a primer carrying a 10-nucleotide random unique molecular identifier by which each TCR transcript was tagged. Each sequencing run produced over 190 million TCR-beta sequences covering 15-18 subjects. The RNeasy kit was used to extract total RNA. TCR-beta VDJ regions were amplified with primers for the TCR constant region and the 5'RACE anchor, using the KAPA Real-time Library Amplification kit. A first PCR added sample indexes and Illumina adaptors, and a second PCR then raised library yield. The roughly 650 bp TCR product was size-selected on a 2% E-gel SizeSelection system after Ampure bead purification. Library quality was checked on a Bioanalyzer, concentration was measured with Qubit, and libraries were quantified with the Kapa Library Quantification kit before pooling. An Illumina HiSeq 2500 was used to sequence the libraries paired-end at 2 x 150 bp. To increase sequence diversity, roughly 24-31% phiX was spiked into each library pool. In the source study's methods: Quality-filtered reads were processed with the UMI-based MiGEC pipeline, and over 90% of raw TCR sequences were removed by the MiGEC pipeline during error correction. IMGT germline references were used for alignment of VDJ genes, and clonotypes were defined by a unique CDR3 amino acid sequence together with V-J genes. Clonal expansion, Shannon diversity, and CDR3 relatedness (CalcPairwiseDistances, ClusterSamples) were evaluated with VDJtools, and phylogenetic trees were built with CLCbio workbench. A clone was classed as expanded if it had 8 or more unique UMIs, a cutoff based on coefficient-of-variation modelling across technical triplicates. TCRdb reprocessed the public reads (quality trimming at Q25 with fastp, clone calling with MiXCR) and kept in-frame beta chains. One record per CDR3 amino acid sequence lists the most common genes and DNA. The V and J calls reflect TCRdb's pipeline rather than the authors' work. The sample data list approximately 84,000 distinct CDR3 sequences, and 3.5% to 4.5% of these were observed just once. The ten largest clones represent 4.5% to 6% of the sample.

The time point label here, explained by the study, means: longitudinal time-point 3. Libraries from unsorted PBMCs were made from 2 million PBMCs kept in RNAlater at -80 degrees C until RNA extraction. The multiple sclerosis patients were enrolled in a US clinical protocol that evaluated disease progression with magnetic resonance imaging. Peripheral blood was subjected to Ficoll-Hypaque density gradient centrifugation to isolate PBMCs, which were then cryopreserved in liquid nitrogen. This TCR came from an older woman with multiple sclerosis. This chain is built from TRBV7-9 and TRBJ2-5; TRBD1 lines up with 7 middle nucleotides. Sequenced input: PBMCs. The DNA sequence reads TGTGCCAGCAGCCCGATACAGGGGTGGCAAGAGACCCAGTACTTC. The translation is CASSPIQGWQETQYF.